Following are 17 T cell receptor beta chains from one sample sequenced in a study of blood T cell repertoires in COVID-19. Produced via immunoSEQ multiplex PCR; TCRdb's table is partial and in-frame only. Among approximately 150,000 clones listed, 70% to 90% were seen once. Sequencing used peripheral blood. These receptors came from a man between 65 and 79 years old with acute or convalescent COVID-19.

The V call is TRBV29-1, the J call TRBJ2-7; D is unresolved. Germline CDR1 and CDR2: SQVTM and ANQGSEA. The CDR3 is made up of 11 amino acids. Between the trimmed V and J ends, which lost 0 bases and 2 bases, there was a span of 2 bases. In DNA form, the CDR3 reads TGCAGCGTTGAAGACACCTACGAGCAGTACTTC. Amino acids: CSVEDTYEQYF.

The chain couples TRBV6-5 to TRBJ2-1; TRBD2 agrees at 10 bases. With V trimmed by 8 bases and J by 1 base, 5 bases remained unmatched. Germline CDR1 and CDR2: MNHEY and SVGAGI. The CDR3 runs to 15 residues. This chain's CDR3 is CASGPSGRSYNEQFF. DNA of the CDR3: TGTGCCAGCGGCCCTAGCGGGAGATCCTACAATGAGCAGTTCTTC.

DNA for the CDR3: TGTGCCAGCAGCCCACGCGGACAGGGATTCGGGGAGCTGTTTTTT. Its translation is CASSPRGQGFGELFF. The chain recombines TRBV9 with TRBJ2-2; 8 bases fit TRBD1. The germline CDR1 and CDR2 sequences are SGDLS and YYNGEE. Losses at the gene ends were 4 bases for V and 7 bases for J; bases not matched to a gene: 9. This CDR3 spans 15 amino acids.

This sequence joins TRBV5-1 and TRBJ1-2; the D gene is possibly TRBD1 (5 bases). This CDR3 comprises 14 residues. Germline CDR1 and CDR2: SGHRS and YFSETQ. V lost 0 bases, J lost 4 bases, and 10 bases lay in between. The CDR3 region is CASSLADSLYGYTF. In nucleotides, the CDR3 is TGCGCCAGCAGCTTGGCCGACAGTCTCTATGGCTACACCTTC.

The chain's CDR3 is CASSFSGNSYNEQFF. Here the CDR3 DNA reads TGTGCCAGCAGCTTTAGCGGGAACTCCTACAATGAGCAGTTCTTC. The gene calls are TRBV9 and TRBJ2-1, with 8 bases that match TRBD2. CDR1 and CDR2 (germline): SGDLS, YYNGEE. V lost 4 bases, J lost 0 bases, and 3 bases stayed unmatched. This CDR3 spans 15 amino acids.

The chain links TRBV19 to TRBJ2-5, with 9 positions matching TRBD2. CDR1 is LNHDA and CDR2 is SQIVND in the germline V gene (reference sequence). There are 15 residues in the CDR3. V trimming: 5 bases; J trimming: 2 bases; junction bases outside the gene matches: 6. CDR3 protein: CASSSSGGPQETQYF. The CDR3 nucleotides read TGTGCCAGTAGTTCAAGCGGGGGGCCACAAGAGACCCAGTACTTC.

The V gene is TRBV30, the J gene TRBJ2-1, with 8 bases lining up with TRBD2. The V segment lost 2 bases and the J segment 5 bases; nucleotides outside the gene matches: 8. CDR3 length: 15 residues. CDR1 is GTSNPN, CDR2 SVGIG, per germline (reference sequence). CDR3 region: CAWSRRTSSHNEQFF. The CDR3 DNA is TGTGCCTGGAGTCGGAGGACTAGCAGCCACAATGAGCAGTTCTTC.

The chain employs TRBV19 and TRBJ1-5; D ambiguous. The CDR3 has 12 amino acids. V was cut by 5 bases and J by 6 bases, with 8 bases left in between. From germline, CDR1 is LNHDA and CDR2 SQIVND (reference sequence). This CDR3 is CASSFRGQPQHF. CDR3 in DNA: TGTGCCAGTAGTTTTCGGGGTCAGCCCCAGCATTTT.

This clone occurred a few times. The chain joins TRBV30 to TRBJ2-3; 9 bases are shared with TRBD1. Germline V gives CDR1 GTSNPN, CDR2 SVGIG (reference sequence). This CDR3 spans 14 amino acids. V gave up 4 bases and J gave up 1 base; unmatched junction bases: 3. CDR3 bases: TGTGCCTGGACTCGACAGGGGGGCACAGATACGCAGTATTTT. Translating gives CAWTRQGGTDTQYF. The variable domain in full, completed from reference TRBV30 and TRBJ2-3, reads SQTIHQWPATLVQPVGSPLSLECTVEGTSNPNLYWYRQAAGRGLQLLFYSVGIGQISSEVPQNLSASRPQDRQFILSSKKLLLSDSGFYLCAWTRQGGTDTQYFGPGTRLTVL.

The CDR3 here is CASSLAGSGNSPLHF. In DNA, the CDR3 is TGTGCCAGCAGCCTAGCGGGGAGCGGTAATTCACCCCTCCACTTT. The chain combines TRBV2 with TRBJ1-6; the D is unclear. The CDR3 runs 15 residues. Germline CDR1 reads SNHLY; CDR2 reads FYNNEI. V lost 6 bases to trimming and J lost 6 bases, with 15 bases between them.

The chain is built from TRBV4-2 and TRBJ2-1; tentative D call: TRBD2 (5 bases). Germline V gene data show CDR1 as LGHNA and CDR2 as YNFKEQ. This CDR3 has 15 residues. Trimming cost V 4 bases and J 0 bases, with 10 bases left between them. The CDR3 nucleotides are TGTGCCAGCAGCCCCAACCGGGGCTCCTACAATGAGCAGTTCTTC. It translates to CASSPNRGSYNEQFF.

This chain links TRBV6-1 with TRBJ2-2; 8 positions agree with TRBD1. Losses at the gene ends were 2 bases for V and 6 bases for J; bases not matched to a gene: 5. The CDR3 sequence is 15 residues long. Germline lookup yields CDR1 MNHNS and CDR2 SASEGT. The CDR3 nucleotides are TGTGCCAGCAGTGAACAGGGGGCGACGGCCGGGGAGCTGTTTTTT. Amino acids: CASSEQGATAGELFF.

The J gene is TRBJ2-7, the V gene TRBV7-2; 10 bases line up with TRBD1. This CDR3 is built from 15 residues. Germline V gene lookup returns CDR1 SGHTA and CDR2 FQGNSA. V lost 4 bases and J lost 4; bases outside the gene matches: 7. The CDR3 DNA reads TGTGCCAGCAGCTACGACAGGGGGCAAAGGTACGAGCAGTACTTC. It translates to CASSYDRGQRYEQYF. Supplemented by reference TRBV7-2 and TRBJ2-7, the full variable domain reads GAGVSQSPSNKVTEKGKDVELRCDPISGHTALYWYRQSLGQGLEFLIYFQGNSAPDKSGLPSDRFSAERTGGSVSTLTIQRTQQEDSAVYLCASSYDRGQRYEQYFGPGTRLTVT.

V usage is TRBV5-1 and J usage is TRBJ2-5; 8 bases align to TRBD2. V was pared by 4 bases and J by 1 base, with 6 bases of the junction left unmatched. The germline gives CDR1 SGHRS, CDR2 YFSETQ. The CDR3 runs 15 residues. The CDR3: CASSPPLAGQETQYF. The CDR3 coding sequence is TGCGCCAGCAGCCCCCCCCTAGCGGGCCAAGAGACCCAGTACTTC.

This clone is a singleton in its sample. The DNA of the CDR3 is TGCGCCAGCAGCCCAAGGGGGGACAGGGTAAAAAATGAGCAGTTCTTC. Translated, it gives CASSPRGDRVKNEQFF. The chain uses TRBV5-1 and TRBJ2-1, with 9 bases lining up with TRBD1. The V gene's germline CDR1 is SGHRS and CDR2 YFSETQ. The trim removed 4 bases at V and 7 bases at J, leaving 12 bases unmatched. This CDR3 is 16 amino acids long.

This chain joins TRBV6-1 and TRBJ1-2; 10 bases align to TRBD1. The CDR3 runs 16 residues. The J segment lost 4 bases and the V segment lost 4 bases, leaving 9 bases of the junction unmatched. From germline, CDR1 is MNHNS and CDR2 SASEGT. CDR3 coding DNA: TGTGCCAGCAGTGGCCGGGACAGGGGTCACGGCTATGGCTACACCTTC. This sequence encodes CASSGRDRGHGYGYTF.

The gene calls are TRBV5-5 and TRBJ1-4; 7 bases are a match to TRBD1. The CDR3 totals 16 residues. CDR1 is SGHKS, CDR2 YYEKEE, per germline (reference sequence). Trimming removed 4 bases from V and 0 bases from J; junction bases left unmatched: 6. CDR3 DNA: TGTGCCAGCAGCACGGGACAGCTCGCAACTAATGAAAAACTGTTTTTT. This translates into CASSTGQLATNEKLFF.